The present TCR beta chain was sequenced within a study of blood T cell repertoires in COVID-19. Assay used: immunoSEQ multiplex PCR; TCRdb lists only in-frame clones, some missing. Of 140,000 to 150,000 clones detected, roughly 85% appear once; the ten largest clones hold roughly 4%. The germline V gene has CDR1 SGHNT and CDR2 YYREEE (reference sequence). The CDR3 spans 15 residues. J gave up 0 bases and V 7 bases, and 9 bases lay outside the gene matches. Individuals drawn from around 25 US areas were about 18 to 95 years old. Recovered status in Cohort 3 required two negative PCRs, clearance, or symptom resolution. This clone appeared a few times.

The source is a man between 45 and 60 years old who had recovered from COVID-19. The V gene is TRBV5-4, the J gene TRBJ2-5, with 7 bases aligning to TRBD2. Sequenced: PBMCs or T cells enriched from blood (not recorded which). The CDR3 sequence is CASRPERGYQETQYF. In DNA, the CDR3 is TGTGCCAGCCGCCCGGAGCGGGGCTACCAAGAGACCCAGTACTTC.